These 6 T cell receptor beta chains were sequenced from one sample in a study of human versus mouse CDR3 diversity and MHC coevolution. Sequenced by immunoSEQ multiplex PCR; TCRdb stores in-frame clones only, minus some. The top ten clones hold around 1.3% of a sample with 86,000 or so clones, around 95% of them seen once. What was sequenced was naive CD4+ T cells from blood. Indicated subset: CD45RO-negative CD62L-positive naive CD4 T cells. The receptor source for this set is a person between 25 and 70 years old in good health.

This chain's CDR3 is CASSSSTWDTIYGYTF. The CDR3 DNA sequence: TGTGCCAGCAGCTCGTCAACTTGGGACACAATCTATGGCTACACCTTC. V is TRBV5-5 and J is TRBJ1-2; D is possibly TRBD1 (6 bases). Trimming left V 3 bases short and J 4 bases short, with 19 bases between. Germline CDR1 SGHKS, CDR2 YYEKEE (reference sequence). This CDR3 contains 16 residues.

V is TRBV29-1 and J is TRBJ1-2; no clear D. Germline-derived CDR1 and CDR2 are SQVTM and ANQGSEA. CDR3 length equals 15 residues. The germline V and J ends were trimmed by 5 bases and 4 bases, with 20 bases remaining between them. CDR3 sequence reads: CSVSKPPPVLYGYTF. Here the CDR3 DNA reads TGCAGCGTTTCTAAACCGCCCCCGGTCCTCTATGGCTACACCTTC.

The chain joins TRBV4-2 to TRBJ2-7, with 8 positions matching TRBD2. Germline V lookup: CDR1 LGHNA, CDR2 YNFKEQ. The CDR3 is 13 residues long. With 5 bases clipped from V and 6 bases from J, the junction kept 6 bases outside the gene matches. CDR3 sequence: CASSSTSGFEQYF. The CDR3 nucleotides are TGTGCCAGCAGCTCCACTAGCGGCTTCGAGCAGTACTTC.

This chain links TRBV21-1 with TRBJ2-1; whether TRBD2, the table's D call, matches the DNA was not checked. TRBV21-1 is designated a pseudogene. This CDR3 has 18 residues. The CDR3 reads CASSPSLREGPLYNEQFF. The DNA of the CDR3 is TGTGCCAGCAGCCCCTCCCTGCGGGAGGGGCCCCTTTACAATGAGCAGTTCTTC.

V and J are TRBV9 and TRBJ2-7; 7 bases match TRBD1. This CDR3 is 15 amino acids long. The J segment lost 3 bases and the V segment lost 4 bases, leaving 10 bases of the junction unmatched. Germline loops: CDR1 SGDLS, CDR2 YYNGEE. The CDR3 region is CASSPDRVAFYEQYF. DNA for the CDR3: TGTGCCAGCAGCCCCGACAGGGTTGCCTTCTACGAGCAGTACTTC. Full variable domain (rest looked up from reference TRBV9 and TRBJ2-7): DSGVTQTPKHLITATGQRVTLRCSPRSGDLSVYWYQQSLDQGLQFLIQYYNGEERAKGNILERFSAQQFPDLHSELNLSSLELGDSALYFCASSPDRVAFYEQYFGPGTRLTVT.

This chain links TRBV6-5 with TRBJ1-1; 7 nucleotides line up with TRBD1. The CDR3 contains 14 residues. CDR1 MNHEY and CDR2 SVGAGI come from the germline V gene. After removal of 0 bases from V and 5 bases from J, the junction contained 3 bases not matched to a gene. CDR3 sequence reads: CASSYSHRGTEAFF. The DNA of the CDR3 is TGTGCCAGCAGTTACTCTCACAGGGGTACTGAAGCTTTCTTT.